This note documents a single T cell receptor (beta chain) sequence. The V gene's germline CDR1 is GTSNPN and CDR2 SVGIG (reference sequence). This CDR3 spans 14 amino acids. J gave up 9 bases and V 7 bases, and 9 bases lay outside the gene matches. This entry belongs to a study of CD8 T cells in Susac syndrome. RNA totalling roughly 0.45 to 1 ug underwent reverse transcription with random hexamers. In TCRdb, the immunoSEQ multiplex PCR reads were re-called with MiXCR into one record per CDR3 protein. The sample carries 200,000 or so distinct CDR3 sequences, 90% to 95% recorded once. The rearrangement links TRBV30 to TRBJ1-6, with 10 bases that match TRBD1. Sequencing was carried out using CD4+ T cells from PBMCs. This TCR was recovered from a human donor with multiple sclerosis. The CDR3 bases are TGTGCCTCGTCTCCGGACAGGGGGGCTTCACCCCTCCACTTT. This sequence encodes CASSPDRGASPLHF.